This T cell receptor (beta chain) originates from a study of blood T cells in healthy people across ages. For the second PCR, which ran for about 6 to 11 cycles, a sample-barcoded 5' primer and a J-beta primer mix were used. A template-switch adaptor with 12 random nucleotides tagged each cDNA molecule. TCRdb re-called the 5' RACE reads through MiXCR, storing one row per CDR3 protein. Here the sample spans 950,000 to 1,200,000 distinct CDR3 sequences, 30% to 40% being singletons. Total RNA amounts of at least 5.5 micrograms were extracted per sample. Study-wide results and caveats: Naive CD4+ cell counts and diversity both ran higher in long-lived than in aged donors. Total diversity from one million sequenced T cells was likely underestimated.

This clonotype was observed a single time. Its specificity is not known. The TCR originated in a man younger than 35 in good health. The source material was blood.

The CDR3 here is CATSDFGLADEQFF. CDR3 coding DNA: TGTGCCACCAGTGATTTTGGACTAGCCGATGAGCAGTTCTTC. The chain is built from TRBV24-1 and TRBJ2-1; TRBD2 matches 8 bases. CDR3 length equals 14 residues. Germline assignment: CDR1 KGHDR and CDR2 SFDVKD. The J segment lost 8 bases and the V segment lost 1 base, leaving 3 bases of the junction unmatched.